These 4 T cell receptor beta chains share one sample of origin, sequenced in a study of blood T cell repertoires in COVID-19. Method: immunoSEQ multiplex PCR; TCRdb's copy keeps in-frame clones and lacks some. This sample has fewer than 300,000 clones; around 85% occur once, and the top ten carry roughly 2.6%. The sequenced sample consisted of PBMCs or T cells enriched from blood (not recorded which). These receptors were taken from a woman aged 50 to 60 who had recovered from COVID-19.

The chain recombines TRBV30 with TRBJ1-5; 8 bases are shared with TRBD1. CDR3 length equals 13 residues. V shed 1 base and J 5 bases; nucleotides not matched to a gene: 1. Germline loops: CDR1 GTSNPN, CDR2 SVGIG (reference sequence). This chain's CDR3 is CAWSGTGYQPQHF. In DNA form, the CDR3 reads TGTGCCTGGAGTGGGACAGGGTATCAGCCCCAGCATTTT.

This clone was seen only a few times. A junction boundary mismatches the germline segment, possibly from a read error. This rearrangement joins TRBV30 to TRBJ1-3; the D is unclear. The CDR3 has 12 residues. The V gene's germline CDR1 is GTSNPN and CDR2 SVGIG (reference sequence). The CDR3 here is CAWSVGGDTIYF. The CDR3 DNA reads TGTGCCTGGAGTGTCGGTGGAGACACCATATATTTT.

The rearrangement links TRBV18 to TRBJ1-2; perhaps TRBD1 as D (5 bases). The V gene lost 4 bases and the J gene lost 4 bases, with 7 bases spanning the gap. There are 12 residues in the CDR3. Germline V CDR1 and CDR2: KGHSH, LQKENI. CDR3 loop: CASSLDSYGYTF. Written as DNA, the CDR3 is TGTGCCAGCTCACTCGACAGCTATGGCTACACCTTC.

The table lists this clone with a count of one. The CDR3 spells CASSLNIAAGEETQYF. In DNA, the CDR3 is TGTGCCAGCAGCTTAAATATTGCAGCGGGGGAGGAGACCCAGTACTTC. V gene TRBV7-7 combines with J gene TRBJ2-5, with 8 bases aligning to TRBD2. Germline loops: CDR1 SSHAT, CDR2 FNYEAQ (reference sequence). CDR3 size: 16 residues. Losses at the gene ends were 2 bases for V and 5 bases for J; bases not matched to a gene: 10.